A selection of T cell receptor beta chains follows, all from one sample in a study of shared clonotypes between healthy human individuals. This table comes from immunoSEQ multiplex PCR, and its TCRdb copy is limited to in-frame clones, with some not included. The table includes nearly 2 million clones, around 96% detected once. Sequenced material: naive CD8+ T cells sorted from blood. All receptors derive from a man younger than 35 in good health. The CDR3 runs from the conserved cysteine through the conserved F or W.

V: TRBV5-1
CDR3: CASSLVESTDTQYF

V: TRBV10-3
CDR3: CAISEVDQETQYF

V: TRBV4-2
CDR3: CASSQEAGLQPQHF

V: TRBV11-3
CDR3: CASSLDAGQGVNEQFF

V: TRBV27
CDR3: CASSNGQGRSYEQYF

V: TRBV13
CDR3: CASSLAQDSQETQYF

V: TRBV5-5
CDR3: CASSSLAGVFEQYF

V: TRBV5-1
CDR3: CASSKRRNRGETNYGYTF

V: TRBV9
CDR3: CASSEGWGELFF

V: TRBV6-1
CDR3: CASSEAPDGGRTGELFF

V: TRBV9
CDR3: CASSEGHNYEQYF

V: TRBV5-1
CDR3: CASSSGQPSPNYGYTF

V: TRBV5-6
CDR3: CASSAIAEVLYEQYF

V: TRBV5-1
CDR3: CASTEGWEDTEAFF

V: TRBV5-1
CDR3: CASSGGQANSF

V: TRBV6-4
CDR3: CASSEQGAAPLHF

V: TRBV28
CDR3: CASSLPGTYEQYF

V: TRBV10-1
CDR3: CASSDHTGELFF

V: TRBV5-1
CDR3: CASSDTRSDTQYF

V: TRBV28
CDR3: CASTDSGGDFYNEQFF

V: TRBV11-2
CDR3: CASSEVAGVTGGELFF

V: TRBV5-1
CDR3: CASSIDRGLHMNTEAFF